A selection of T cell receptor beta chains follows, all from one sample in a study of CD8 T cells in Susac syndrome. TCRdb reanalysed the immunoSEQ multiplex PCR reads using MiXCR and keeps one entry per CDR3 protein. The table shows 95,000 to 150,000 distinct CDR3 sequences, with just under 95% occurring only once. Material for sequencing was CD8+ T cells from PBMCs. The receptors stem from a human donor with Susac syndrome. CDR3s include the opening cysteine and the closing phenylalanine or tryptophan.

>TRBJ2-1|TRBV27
CASSPGTSSNEQFF
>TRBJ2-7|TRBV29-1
CSVVSGLSYEQYF
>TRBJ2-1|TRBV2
CASSYDRGNEQFF
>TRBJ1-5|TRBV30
CAWSVRAGSGQPQHF
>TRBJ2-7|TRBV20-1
CSARTSGGADEQYF
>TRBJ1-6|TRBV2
CASRRMGSPLHF
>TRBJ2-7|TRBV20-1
CSAREELWGGQYF
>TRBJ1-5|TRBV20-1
CSARDLGWGSSNQPQHF
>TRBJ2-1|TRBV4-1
CASSDRLGNEQFF
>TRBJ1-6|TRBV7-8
CASSLRDREQNSPLHF
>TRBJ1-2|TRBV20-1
CSARMGQLYGYTF
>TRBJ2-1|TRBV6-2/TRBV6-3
CACGPAGNEQFF
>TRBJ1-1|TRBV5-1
CASSFMSRQTEAFF
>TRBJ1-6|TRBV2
CASSDPGTSMVPLHF
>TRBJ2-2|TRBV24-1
CATSGPGAWLGPELFF
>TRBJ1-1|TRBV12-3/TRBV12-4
CASSLTGSEAFF
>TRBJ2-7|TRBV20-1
CSARRPETSPELEQYF
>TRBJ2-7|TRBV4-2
CASSQENTGAPYEQYF
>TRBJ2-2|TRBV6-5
CASSSRDSPPAGELFF
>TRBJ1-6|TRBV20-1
CSARPTMSAALHF
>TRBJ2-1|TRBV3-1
CASSQDPRGDEQFF
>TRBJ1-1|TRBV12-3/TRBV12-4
CASSFTGLRWTEAFF
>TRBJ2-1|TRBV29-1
CSVGKNEQFF
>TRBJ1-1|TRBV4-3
CASSQDWGGSGEAFF
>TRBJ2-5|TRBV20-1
CSARDLNRGSETQYF